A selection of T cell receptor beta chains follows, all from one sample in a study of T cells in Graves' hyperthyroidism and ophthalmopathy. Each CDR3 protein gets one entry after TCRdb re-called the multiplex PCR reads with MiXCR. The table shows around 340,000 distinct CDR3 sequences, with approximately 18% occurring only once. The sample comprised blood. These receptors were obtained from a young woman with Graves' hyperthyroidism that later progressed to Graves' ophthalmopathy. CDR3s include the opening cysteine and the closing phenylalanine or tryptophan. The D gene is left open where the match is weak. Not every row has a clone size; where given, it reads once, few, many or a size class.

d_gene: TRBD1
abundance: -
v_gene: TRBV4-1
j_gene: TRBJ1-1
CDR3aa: CASSQGDRNTEAFF
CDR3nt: TGCGCCAGCAGCCAAGGGGACAGGAACACTGAAGCTTTCTTT

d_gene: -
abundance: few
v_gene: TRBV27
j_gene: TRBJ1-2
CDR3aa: CASGNPIDRNPYGYTF
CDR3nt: TGTGCCAGCGGAAATCCAATTGACAGGAACCCCTATGGCTACACCTTC

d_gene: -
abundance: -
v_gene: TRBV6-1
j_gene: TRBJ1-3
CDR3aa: CASRIGGAGNTIYF
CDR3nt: TGTGCCAGCAGAATCGGAGGGGCTGGAAACACCATATATTTT

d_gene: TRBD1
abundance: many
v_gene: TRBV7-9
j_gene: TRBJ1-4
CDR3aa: CASSSDRVANEKLFF
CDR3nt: TGTGCCAGCAGCTCCGACAGGGTTGCTAATGAAAAACTGTTTTTT

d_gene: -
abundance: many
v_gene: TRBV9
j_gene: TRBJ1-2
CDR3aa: CASSVSSFYGYTF
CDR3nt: TGTGCCAGCAGCGTTAGCTCCTTCTATGGCTACACCTTC

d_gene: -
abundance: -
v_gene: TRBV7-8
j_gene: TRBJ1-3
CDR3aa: CASAPEHSSGNTIYF
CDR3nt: TGTGCCAGCGCCCCGGAACATAGCTCTGGAAACACCATATATTTT

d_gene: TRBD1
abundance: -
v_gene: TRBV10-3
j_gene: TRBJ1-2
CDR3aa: CAISGGQVNFYGYTF
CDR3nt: TGTGCCATCAGTGGGGGACAGGTGAACTTCTATGGCTACACCTTC

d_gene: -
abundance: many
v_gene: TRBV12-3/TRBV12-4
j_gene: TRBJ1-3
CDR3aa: CASSYSWSGVGSGNTIYF
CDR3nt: TGTGCCAGCAGTTATTCGTGGTCAGGGGTGGGCTCTGGAAACACCATATATTTT

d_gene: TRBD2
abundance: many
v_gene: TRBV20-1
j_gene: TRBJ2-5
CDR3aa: CSAKGLARSSETQYF
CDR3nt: TGCAGTGCTAAAGGACTAGCGCGTTCATCAGAGACCCAGTACTTC

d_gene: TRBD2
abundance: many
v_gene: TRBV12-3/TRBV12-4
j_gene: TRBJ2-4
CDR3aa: CASSSSGGVRNIQYF
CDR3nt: TGTGCCAGCAGTTCTAGCGGGGGCGTAAGAAACATTCAGTACTTC

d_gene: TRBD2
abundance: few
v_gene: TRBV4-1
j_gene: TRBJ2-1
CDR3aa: CASSQDRTSELYGQFF
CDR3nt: TGCGCCAGCAGCCAAGACCGAACTAGCGAACTATATGGGCAGTTCTTC

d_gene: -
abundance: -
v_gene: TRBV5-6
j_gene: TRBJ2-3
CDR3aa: CASSWGETDTQYF
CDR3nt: TGTGCCAGCAGCTGGGGAGAGACAGATACGCAGTATTTT

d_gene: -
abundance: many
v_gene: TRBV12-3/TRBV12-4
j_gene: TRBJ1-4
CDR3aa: CASSAGTEDEKLFF
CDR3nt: TGTGCCAGCAGTGCCGGGACGGAAGACGAAAAACTGTTTTTT

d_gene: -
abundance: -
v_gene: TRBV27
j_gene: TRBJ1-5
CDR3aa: CASSLIGAGNQPQHF
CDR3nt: TGTGCCAGCAGTTTAATAGGGGCAGGCAATCAGCCCCAGCATTTT

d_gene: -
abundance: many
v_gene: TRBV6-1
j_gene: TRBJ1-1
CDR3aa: CASSAVGSMNTEAFF
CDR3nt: TGTGCCAGCAGTGCGGTTGGGTCCATGAACACTGAAGCTTTCTTT

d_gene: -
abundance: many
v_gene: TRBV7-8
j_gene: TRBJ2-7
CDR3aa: CASSSTTGSTYEQYF
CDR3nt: TGTGCCAGCAGCTCCACGACAGGATCAACCTACGAGCAGTACTTC

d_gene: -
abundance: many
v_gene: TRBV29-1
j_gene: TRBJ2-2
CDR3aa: CSAGGRNTGELFF
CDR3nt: TGCAGCGCCGGGGGGCGGAACACCGGGGAGCTGTTTTTT

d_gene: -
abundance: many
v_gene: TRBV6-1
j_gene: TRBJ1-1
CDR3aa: CASSHPEGTEAFF
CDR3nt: TGTGCCAGCAGTCACCCCGAGGGCACTGAAGCTTTCTTT

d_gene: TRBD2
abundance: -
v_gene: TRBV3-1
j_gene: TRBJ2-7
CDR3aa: CASSQGPPLAGSYEQYF
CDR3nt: TGTGCCAGCAGCCAAGGCCCCCCTCTAGCGGGGTCCTACGAGCAGTACTTC

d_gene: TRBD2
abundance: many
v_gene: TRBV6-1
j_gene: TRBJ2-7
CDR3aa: CASSEGLAGSDEQYF
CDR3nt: TGTGCCAGCAGTGAGGGACTAGCGGGAAGCGACGAGCAGTACTTC

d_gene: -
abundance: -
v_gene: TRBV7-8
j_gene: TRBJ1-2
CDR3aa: CASSLVLGNYGYTF
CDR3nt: TGTGCCAGCAGCTTAGTTCTCGGGAACTATGGCTACACCTTC

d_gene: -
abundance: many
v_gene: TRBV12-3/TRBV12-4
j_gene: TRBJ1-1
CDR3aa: CASSLARNTEAFF
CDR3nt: TGTGCCAGCAGTTTAGCGCGGAACACTGAAGCTTTCTTT

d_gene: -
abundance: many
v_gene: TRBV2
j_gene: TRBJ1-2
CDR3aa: CATVTGSYGYTF
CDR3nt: TGTGCCACGGTGACAGGATCCTATGGCTACACCTTC

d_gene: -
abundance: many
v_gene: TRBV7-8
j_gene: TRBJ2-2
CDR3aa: CASSLAKRGGDTGELFF
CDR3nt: TGTGCCAGCAGCTTAGCGAAGAGAGGCGGCGACACCGGGGAGCTGTTTTTT

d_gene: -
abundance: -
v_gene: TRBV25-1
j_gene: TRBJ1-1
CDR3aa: CASSELRQPNTEAFF
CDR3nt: TGTGCCAGCAGTGAATTAAGGCAGCCAAACACTGAAGCTTTCTTT

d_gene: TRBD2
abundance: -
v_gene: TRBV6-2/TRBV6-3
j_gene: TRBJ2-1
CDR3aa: CASSYRGEGRDEQFF
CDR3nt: TGTGCCAGCAGTTATCGGGGGGAGGGCCGAGATGAGCAGTTCTTC

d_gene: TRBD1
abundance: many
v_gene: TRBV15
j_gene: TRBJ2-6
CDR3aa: CATSSGQGGANVLTF
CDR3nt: TGTGCCACCAGCAGTGGACAGGGTGGGGCCAACGTCCTGACTTTC

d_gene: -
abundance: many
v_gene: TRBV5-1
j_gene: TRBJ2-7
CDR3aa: CASSLTDQSTYEQYF
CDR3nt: TGCGCCAGCAGCTTGACCGATCAGTCGACCTACGAGCAGTACTTC

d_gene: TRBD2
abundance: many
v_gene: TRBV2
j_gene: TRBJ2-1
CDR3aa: CASSGTSGGRQFF
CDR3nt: TGTGCCAGCAGTGGGACTAGCGGGGGGCGGCAGTTCTTC

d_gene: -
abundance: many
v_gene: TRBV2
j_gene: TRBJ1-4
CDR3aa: CASSEWRARGEKLFF
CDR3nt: TGTGCCAGCAGTGAATGGCGGGCGCGGGGTGAAAAACTGTTTTTT

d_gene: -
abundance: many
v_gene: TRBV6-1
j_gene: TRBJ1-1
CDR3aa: CASSLQVRVTEAFF
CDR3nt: TGTGCCAGCAGTCTACAGGTTAGGGTCACTGAAGCTTTCTTT

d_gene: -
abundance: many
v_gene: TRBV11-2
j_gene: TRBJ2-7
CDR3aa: CASSRYRGNSYEQYF
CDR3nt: TGTGCCAGCAGCCGGTACAGAGGAAATTCCTACGAGCAGTACTTC

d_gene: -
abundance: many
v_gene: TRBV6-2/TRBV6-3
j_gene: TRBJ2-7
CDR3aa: CASSYDYSEAYEQYF
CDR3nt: TGTGCCAGCAGTTACGATTATAGCGAGGCATACGAGCAGTACTTC

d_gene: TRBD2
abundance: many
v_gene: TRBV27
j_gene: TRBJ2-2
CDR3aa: CASSPRLAGGAGELFF
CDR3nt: TGTGCCAGCAGTCCCCGACTAGCGGGGGGGGCCGGGGAGCTGTTTTTT

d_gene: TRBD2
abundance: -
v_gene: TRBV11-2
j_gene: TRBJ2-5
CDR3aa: CATSLGYLAGFESRETQYF
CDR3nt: TGTGCCACCAGCTTAGGGTACCTAGCGGGGTTTGAGAGTCGGGAGACCCAGTACTTC

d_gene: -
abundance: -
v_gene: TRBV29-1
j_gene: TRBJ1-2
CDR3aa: CSVEVPGSANYGYTF
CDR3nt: TGCAGCGTTGAAGTTCCGGGTTCGGCTAACTATGGCTACACCTTC

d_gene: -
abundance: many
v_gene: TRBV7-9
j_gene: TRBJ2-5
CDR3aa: CASSGNEAETQYF
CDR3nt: TGTGCCAGCTCCGGAAACGAGGCGGAGACCCAGTACTTC

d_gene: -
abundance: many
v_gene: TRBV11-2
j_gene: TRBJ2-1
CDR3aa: CASSLVLRGLNNEQFF
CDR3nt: TGTGCCAGCAGCTTAGTTCTCCGGGGTTTAAACAATGAGCAGTTCTTC

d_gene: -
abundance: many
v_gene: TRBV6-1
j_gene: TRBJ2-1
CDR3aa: CASSDARSVFYNEQFF
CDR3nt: TGTGCCAGCAGTGACGCCCGGTCGGTGTTCTACAATGAGCAGTTCTTC

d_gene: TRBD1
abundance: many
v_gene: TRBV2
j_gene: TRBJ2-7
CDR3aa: CASSEDRGTYEQYF
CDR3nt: TGTGCCAGCAGTGAAGACAGGGGGACCTACGAGCAGTACTTC

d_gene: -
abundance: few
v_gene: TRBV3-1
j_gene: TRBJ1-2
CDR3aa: CASSQGLDYGYTF
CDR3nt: TGTGCCAGCAGCCAGGGGTTGGACTATGGCTACACCTTC

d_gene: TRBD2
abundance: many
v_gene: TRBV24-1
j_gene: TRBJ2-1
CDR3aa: CATSPFSASGKGEQFF
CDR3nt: TGTGCCACCAGCCCCTTCTCGGCTAGCGGTAAGGGTGAGCAGTTCTTC

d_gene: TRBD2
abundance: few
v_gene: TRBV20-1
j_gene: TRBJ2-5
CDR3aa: CSARGAVAGGLPETQYF
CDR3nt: TGCAGTGCTAGAGGGGCTGTGGCGGGGGGACTCCCCGAGACCCAGTACTTC

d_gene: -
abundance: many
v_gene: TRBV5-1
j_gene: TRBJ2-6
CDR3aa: CASSSRDGGANVLTF
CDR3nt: TGCGCCAGCAGCTCCCGGGACGGTGGGGCCAACGTCCTGACTTTC

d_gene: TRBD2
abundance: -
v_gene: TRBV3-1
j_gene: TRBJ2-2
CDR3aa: CASSSHSGRGTGELFF
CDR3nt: TGTGCCAGCAGCTCCCATAGCGGGAGGGGCACCGGGGAGCTGTTTTTT

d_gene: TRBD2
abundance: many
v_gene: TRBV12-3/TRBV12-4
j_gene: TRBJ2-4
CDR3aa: CASSFAGAAGDIQYF
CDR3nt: TGTGCCAGCAGTTTCGCGGGGGCAGCGGGGGACATTCAGTACTTC

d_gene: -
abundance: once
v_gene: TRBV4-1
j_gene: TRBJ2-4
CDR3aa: CASSDEQKNIQYF
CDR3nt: TGCGCCAGCAGCGACGAACAGAAAAACATTCAGTACTTC

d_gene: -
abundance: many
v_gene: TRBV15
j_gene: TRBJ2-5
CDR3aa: CATSRDWGETQYF
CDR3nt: TGTGCCACCAGCAGAGATTGGGGTGAGACCCAGTACTTC

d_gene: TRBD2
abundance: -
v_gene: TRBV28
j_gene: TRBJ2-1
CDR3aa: CASPPETSSDNEQFF
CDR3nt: TGTGCCAGCCCGCCTGAGACTAGCAGCGACAATGAGCAGTTCTTC

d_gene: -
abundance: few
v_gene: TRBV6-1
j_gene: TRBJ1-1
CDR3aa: CASSEHWAGEGDTEAFF
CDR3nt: TGTGCCAGCAGTGAACATTGGGCAGGAGAGGGTGACACTGAAGCTTTCTTT

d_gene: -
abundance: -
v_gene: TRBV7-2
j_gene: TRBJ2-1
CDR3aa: CASSSGRAGVGEQFF
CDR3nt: TGTGCCAGCAGCTCAGGCCGGGCAGGGGTTGGTGAGCAGTTCTTC

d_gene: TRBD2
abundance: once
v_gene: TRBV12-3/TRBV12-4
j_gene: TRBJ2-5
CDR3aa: CASSATRGGQETQYF
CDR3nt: TGTGCCAGCAGTGCAACTCGGGGGGGGCAAGAGACCCAGTACTTC

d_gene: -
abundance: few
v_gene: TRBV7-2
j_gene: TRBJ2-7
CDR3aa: CASSLLGGHSYEQYF
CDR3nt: TGTGCCAGCAGCTTACTGGGTGGTCATTCCTACGAGCAGTACTTC

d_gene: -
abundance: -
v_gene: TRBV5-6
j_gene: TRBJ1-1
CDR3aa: CASSLARGATEAFF
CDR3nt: TGTGCCAGCAGCTTGGCGAGGGGCGCCACTGAAGCTTTCTTT

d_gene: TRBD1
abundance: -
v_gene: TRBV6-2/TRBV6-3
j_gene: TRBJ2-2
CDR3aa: CASTPDRDTGELFF
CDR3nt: TGTGCCAGCACACCCGACAGGGACACCGGGGAGCTGTTTTTT

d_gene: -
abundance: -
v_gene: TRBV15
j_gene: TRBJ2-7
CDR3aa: CATSRGAQSSYEQYF
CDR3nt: TGTGCCACCAGCAGAGGAGCTCAAAGCTCCTACGAGCAGTACTTC

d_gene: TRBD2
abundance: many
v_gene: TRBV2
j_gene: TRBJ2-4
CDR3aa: CAGKGTNQNIQYF
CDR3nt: TGTGCCGGCAAAGGGACTAACCAAAACATTCAGTACTTC

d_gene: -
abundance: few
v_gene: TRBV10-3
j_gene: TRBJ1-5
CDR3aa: CAISESPGQPQHF
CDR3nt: TGTGCCATCAGTGAGTCCCCGGGTCAGCCCCAGCATTTT